This entry lists 22 T cell receptor beta chains sequenced from one sample in a study of T-cell memory formation after mild COVID-19 (dated by TCRdb to the early 2020s). The library was generated by 5' RACE. This sample was sequenced with an Illumina NovaSeq 6000. In TCRdb, the public reads were trimmed at Q25 with fastp and aligned with MiXCR, with productive beta chains retained. Every CDR3 protein is listed once, alongside the most common genes and DNA of its rows. Across this sample there are some 330,000 distinct CDR3 sequences, with roughly 20% seen only once. The top ten hold 9.5% to 15% of the sample. The source material was PBMCs or a T cell subset sorted from them (not recorded which). The receptors stem from an adult woman who had mild COVID-19 (a few samples of this study predate the infection). The sample titles of this study are shuffled in the database, so cell type and time point are left out; the donor was told from shared clones.

This clonotype was observed a handful of times. The gene calls are TRBV9 and TRBJ2-3; 10 bases line up with TRBD2. V shed 3 bases and J 1 base; nucleotides not matched to a gene: 2. The CDR3 loop spans 15 amino acids. The germline V gene encodes CDR1 SGDLS and CDR2 YYNGEE. The CDR3 DNA sequence: TGTGCCAGCAGCGGGGGGACTAGCGGCACAGATACGCAGTATTTT. Translated, it gives CASSGGTSGTDTQYF.

This clonotype was recorded a few times. The chain has TRBV29-1 and TRBJ1-1, with D perhaps TRBD1 (5 bases). V lost 3 bases to trimming and J lost 5 bases, with 16 bases between them. Germline-derived CDR1 and CDR2 are SQVTM and ANQGSEA. The length of the CDR3 is 14 residues. CDR3 nucleotide sequence: TGCAGCGTTGAGTCTGGGGCAGGGCGGACTGAAGCTTTCTTT. Translation gives CSVESGAGRTEAFF.

The chain employs TRBV5-1 and TRBJ2-7; D not certain. Germline V gives CDR1 SGHRS, CDR2 YFSETQ. Trimming took 0 bases from V and 3 from J, leaving 16 bases between them. The CDR3 sequence is 16 residues long. This CDR3 is CASSLGVELPHYEQYF. Written as DNA, the CDR3 is TGCGCCAGCAGCTTGGGGGTTGAACTTCCCCACTACGAGCAGTACTTC.

The CDR3 nucleotides are TGCGCCAGCAGCCCTCGGGGGGGCTCTGAAAAACTGTTTTTT. Protein sequence: CASSPRGGSEKLFF. This chain links TRBV5-1 with TRBJ1-4; TRBD1 might be the D (6 bases). The germline gives CDR1 SGHRS, CDR2 YFSETQ. There are 14 residues in the CDR3. Trimming cost V 4 bases and J 7 bases, with 14 bases left between them.

This clonotype came up a few times. This rearrangement joins TRBV4-2 to TRBJ2-7; D remains ambiguous. The CDR3 is made up of 14 amino acids. Trimming took off 0 bases at V and 2 bases at J, with 8 bases between the two ends. Per the germline V gene, CDR1 is LGHNA and CDR2 is YNFKEQ. The CDR3 DNA is TGTGCCAGCAGCCAAGAACGAGGAACCTACGAGCAGTACTTC. Protein: CASSQERGTYEQYF.

V usage is TRBV5-1 and J usage is TRBJ1-1; no definite D call. CDR1 and CDR2 from the germline V gene are SGHRS and YFSETQ. CDR3 size: 15 residues. V dropped 1 base and J dropped 0 bases, with 10 bases sitting between them. In nucleotides, the CDR3 is TGCGCCAGCAGCTTGAGCACCTCACTGAACACTGAAGCTTTCTTT. Amino acids: CASSLSTSLNTEAFF.

This sequence joins TRBV6-5 and TRBJ1-2, with 12 bases fitting TRBD1. Per the germline V gene, CDR1 is MNHEY and CDR2 is SVGAGI. CDR3 length: 19 amino acids. The V segment lost 0 bases and the J segment 3 bases; nucleotides outside the gene matches: 11. This chain's CDR3 is CASSYSLGQGALPYYGYTF. CDR3 in DNA: TGTGCCAGCAGTTACTCCCTGGGACAGGGGGCTCTTCCGTACTATGGCTACACCTTC.

This chain connects TRBV7-9 to TRBJ1-2; D gene unclear. The CDR3 loop spans 12 amino acids. V lost 5 bases and J lost 4, with 8 bases in between. Germline-derived CDR1 and CDR2 are SEHNR and FQNEAQ (reference sequence). In DNA, the CDR3 is TGTGCCAGCAGCCCCACCGTCTATGGCTACACCTTC. Protein: CASSPTVYGYTF.

The J gene is TRBJ1-4, the V gene TRBV20-1; D gene ambiguous. The CDR3 has 13 amino acids. V lost 6 bases and J lost 5, with 13 bases in between. Germline lookup yields CDR1 DFQATT and CDR2 SNEGSKA (reference sequence). The CDR3 reads CSAKPGPNEKLFF. The DNA of the CDR3 is TGCAGTGCCAAACCCGGTCCGAATGAAAAACTGTTTTTT.

This clonotype was seen more than once but under ten times. V is TRBV5-1 and J is TRBJ2-7; weak D call: TRBD1 (6 bases). The germline CDR1 and CDR2 sequences are SGHRS and YFSETQ. Trimming removed 1 base at V and 0 bases at J, with 26 bases between. The CDR3 loop spans 20 amino acids. The CDR3 DNA is TGCGCCAGCAGCTTGCGGCGCCCCACCCACCTACGGGACACCTCCTACGAGCAGTACTTC. Encoded protein: CASSLRRPTHLRDTSYEQYF.

The chain is built from TRBV7-2 and TRBJ2-1; TRBD1 matches 9 bases. V was pared by 5 bases and J by 5 bases, with 4 bases of the junction left unmatched. CDR3 size: 14 residues. From germline, CDR1 is SGHTA and CDR2 FQGNSA. This chain's CDR3 is CASSHGTGNNEQFF. CDR3 coding DNA: TGTGCCAGCAGCCACGGGACAGGGAACAATGAGCAGTTCTTC.

The chain links TRBV20-1 to TRBJ2-3; D remains ambiguous. V lost 3 bases to trimming and J lost 2 bases, with 9 bases between them. The CDR3 consists of 13 residues. The V gene's germline CDR1 is DFQATT and CDR2 SNEGSKA (reference sequence). The CDR3 sequence: CSASRTATDTQYF. The CDR3 DNA is TGCAGTGCTAGTCGAACAGCCACAGATACGCAGTATTTT.

The genes are TRBV6-5 and TRBJ1-2; tentative D call: TRBD1 (6 bases). The CDR3 contains 18 residues. Germline CDR1 reads MNHEY; CDR2 reads SVGAGI. Trimming took 0 bases from V and 4 from J, leaving 21 bases between them. The CDR3 DNA sequence: TGTGCCAGCAGTTACTCCAGGGGACTAGCTAGACCACTCTATGGCTACACCTTC. It translates to CASSYSRGLARPLYGYTF.

This clonotype has more than one count but fewer than ten. The chain is built from TRBV12-3 or TRBV12-4 and TRBJ2-7; D is possibly TRBD2 (6 bases). This CDR3 is built from 15 residues. V gave up 7 bases and J gave up 0 bases, with 16 bases separating them. The CDR3 DNA reads as TGTGCCAGCACCCTAATGGAGGGTAGCTCCTACGAGCAGTACTTC. This sequence encodes CASTLMEGSSYEQYF.

The chain has TRBV18 and TRBJ2-3; the D gene is possibly TRBD2 (5 bases). The germline V and J ends were trimmed by 0 bases and 3 bases, with 7 bases remaining between them. Germline V lookup: CDR1 KGHSH, CDR2 LQKENI. The length of the CDR3 is 14 residues. The CDR3 here is CASSPPGLTDTQYF. The CDR3 DNA sequence: TGTGCCAGCTCACCACCCGGACTGACAGATACGCAGTATTTT.

The chain combines TRBV6-5 with TRBJ1-2; D ambiguous. Per the germline V gene, CDR1 is MNHEY and CDR2 is SVGAGI. V was cut by 0 bases and J by 7 bases, with 9 bases left in between. The CDR3 sequence is 13 residues long. The CDR3: CASSYSGIAGYTF. In nucleotides, the CDR3 is TGTGCCAGCAGTTACTCCGGGATTGCTGGCTACACCTTC.

This clonotype was observed a few times. A junction end diverges from the germline sequence, so it may reflect a read error. V is TRBV25-1 and J is TRBJ2-7, with D unresolved. The CDR3 runs to 12 residues. Germline values: CDR1 MGHDK, CDR2 SYGVNS. The CDR3 coding sequence is TGTGCCAGCAGGGCCGCCGGGTCCATAGTGGACTTC. The encoded protein is CASRAAGSIVDF.

This chain joins TRBV7-2 and TRBJ2-5; the D is unclear. V lost 5 bases, J lost 2 bases, and 12 bases lay in between. The V gene's germline CDR1 is SGHTA and CDR2 FQGNSA. The CDR3 length is 14 residues. In DNA, the CDR3 is TGTGCCAGCAGCGCACAACGGGTACAAGAGACCCAGTACTTC. Translation: CASSAQRVQETQYF.

This clonotype was recorded at least ten times. The J gene is TRBJ1-1, the V gene TRBV29-1; TRBD1 matches at 11 bases. With 3 bases clipped from V and 2 bases from J, the junction kept 11 bases outside the gene matches. CDR3 size: 17 residues. CDR1 is SQVTM, CDR2 ANQGSEA, per germline. The CDR3 region is CSVDSPGQGALNTEAFF. CDR3 sequence (DNA): TGCAGCGTTGATTCTCCCGGACAGGGGGCACTCAACACTGAAGCTTTCTTT.

The V and J genes are TRBV30 and TRBJ1-2; a possible D gene is TRBD1 (6 bases). Germline assignment: CDR1 GTSNPN and CDR2 SVGIG (reference sequence). The ends were cut back, 2 bases at V and 5 bases at J, with 9 bases in the middle. The CDR3 runs to 12 residues. The CDR3 region is CAWSQGIYGYTF. The CDR3, as DNA: TGTGCCTGGAGTCAGGGGATTTATGGCTACACCTTC.

This clonotype was detected only a few times. In DNA, the CDR3 is TGTGCCACCAGTGATTTGGGACTAGCGGAAACGGGGATGGCGACCCAGTACTTC. Its protein product is CATSDLGLAETGMATQYF. The chain links TRBV24-1 to TRBJ2-5, with 10 bases identical to TRBD2. The CDR3 runs 18 residues. Trimming took 0 bases from V and 7 from J; bases not matched to a gene: 13. The germline V gene encodes CDR1 KGHDR and CDR2 SFDVKD.

This clonotype was observed a few times. The chain carries TRBV29-1 and TRBJ2-1, with D unclear. CDR1 is SQVTM, CDR2 ANQGSEA, per germline. The CDR3 is made up of 13 amino acids. Trimming stripped 7 bases from V and 2 bases from J, with 12 bases between. The CDR3 sequence: CSAWLKTYNEQFF. As DNA, the CDR3 is TGCAGCGCTTGGCTTAAGACCTACAATGAGCAGTTCTTC.